One TCR beta chain is described in this entry. What it binds is unknown. The repertoire was sequenced with immunoSEQ multiplex PCR; TCRdb's copy has only in-frame clones and lacks some. The data contain 95,000 to 150,000 clones, around nine tenths of them singletons. In germline, CDR1 is MNHEY, CDR2 SVGEGT. The V end lost 6 bases, the J end lost 4 bases, and 13 bases lay between the germline ends. The CDR3 runs to 13 residues. The data are from a study of T cell responses to AZD1222 COVID-19 vaccine. Regarding the study as a whole: Targets within unmutated variant regions were reportedly found for nearly half of spike-specific TCRs. Females outnumbered males among donors, who were mostly white British; clonal diversity was possibly underestimated. Researchers report vaccine-associated CD4 TCRs spanning spike, with dominance at 160-218 and 743-854.

The material sequenced was peripheral blood, taken on day 0 of MenACWY control vaccination. This sequence originates from an adult in good health. V gene TRBV6-2 or TRBV6-3 combines with J gene TRBJ2-7; no clear D. This CDR3 reads CASSIGPPYEQYF. DNA of the CDR3: TGTGCCAGCAGCATCGGACCTCCTTACGAGCAGTACTTC.